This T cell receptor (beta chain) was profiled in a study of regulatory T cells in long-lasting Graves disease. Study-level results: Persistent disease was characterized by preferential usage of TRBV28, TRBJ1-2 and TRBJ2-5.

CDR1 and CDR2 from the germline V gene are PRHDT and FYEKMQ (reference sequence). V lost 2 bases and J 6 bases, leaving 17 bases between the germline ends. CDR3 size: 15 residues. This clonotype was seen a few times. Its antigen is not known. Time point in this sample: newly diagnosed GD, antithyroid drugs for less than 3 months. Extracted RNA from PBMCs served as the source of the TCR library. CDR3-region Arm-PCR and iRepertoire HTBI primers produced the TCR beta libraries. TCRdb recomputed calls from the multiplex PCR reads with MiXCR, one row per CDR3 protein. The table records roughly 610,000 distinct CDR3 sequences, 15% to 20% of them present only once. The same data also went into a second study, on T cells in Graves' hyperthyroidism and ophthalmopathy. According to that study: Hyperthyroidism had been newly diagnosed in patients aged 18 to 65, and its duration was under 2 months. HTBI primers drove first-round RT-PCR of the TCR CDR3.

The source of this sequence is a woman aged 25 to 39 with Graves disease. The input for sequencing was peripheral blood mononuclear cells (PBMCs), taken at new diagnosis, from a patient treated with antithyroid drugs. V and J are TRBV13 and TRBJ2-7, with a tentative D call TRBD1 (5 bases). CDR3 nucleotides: TGTGCCAGCAGCTTAAGGCAGGGTGGTTCTTTCGAGCAGTACTTC. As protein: CASSLRQGGSFEQYF.